The next 22 T cell receptor beta chains were all read from a single sample in a study of T cell responses to AZD1222 COVID-19 vaccine. Clones were read by immunoSEQ multiplex PCR, and TCRdb kept only the in-frame ones, dropping some. Of about 120,000 clones listed, around 92% were seen once; the top ten hold 14%. Source: peripheral blood, taken on day 0 of AZD1222 vaccination. The receptor source for this set is an adult in good health.

This chain uses TRBV24-1 with TRBJ1-1; D gene unclear. The CDR3 consists of 15 residues. Germline CDR1 reads KGHDR; CDR2 reads SFDVKD. The V and J ends lost 1 base and 2 bases respectively, with 10 bases between them. CDR3 amino acids: CATSDFEFGNTEAFF. CDR3 bases: TGTGCCACCAGTGATTTTGAGTTCGGCAACACTGAAGCTTTCTTT.

The CDR3, as DNA: TGTGCCAGCTCACAGGAGGGTACGCGCCCATGGACCCAGTACTTC. The encoded protein is CASSQEGTRPWTQYF. The chain joins TRBV18 to TRBJ2-5, with D maybe TRBD2 (6 bases). The V gene's germline CDR1 is KGHSH and CDR2 LQKENI. This CDR3 has 15 amino acids. Trimming left V 4 bases short and J 7 bases short, with 19 bases between.

The chain employs TRBV15 and TRBJ2-1; D call uncertain. Germline assignment: CDR1 LNHNV and CDR2 YYDKDF (reference sequence). The V end lost 0 bases, the J end lost 10 bases, and 13 bases lay between the germline ends. The CDR3 is 14 amino acids. The CDR3 here is CATSRDQSRGEQFF. As DNA, the CDR3 is TGTGCCACCAGCAGAGATCAATCGCGTGGCGAGCAGTTCTTC.

V and J are TRBV10-3 and TRBJ2-1, with 13 positions matching TRBD2. Germline V gene sequence: CDR1 ENHRY, CDR2 SYGVKD. The CDR3 consists of 15 residues. Losses at the gene ends were 7 bases for V and 5 bases for J; bases not matched to a gene: 5. The DNA of the CDR3 is TGTGCCATCAACACAGGACTAGCGGGAGACAATGAGCAGTTCTTC. Residues: CAINTGLAGDNEQFF.

A single count supports this clone. V usage is TRBV4-3 and J usage is TRBJ1-1; 11 bases are a match to TRBD1. Germline CDR1 LGHNA, CDR2 YSLEER. The CDR3 sequence is 15 residues long. Trimming removed 4 bases from V and 5 bases from J; junction bases left unmatched: 6. The CDR3 spells CASSPLDRGRTEAFF. In DNA form, the CDR3 reads TGCGCCAGCAGCCCATTGGACAGGGGGCGGACTGAAGCTTTCTTT.

V is TRBV19 and J is TRBJ1-5, with D possibly TRBD1 on 6 matching bases. Deletions cut 6 bases from V and 5 bases from J, with 20 bases between. In germline, CDR1 is LNHDA, CDR2 SQIVND (reference sequence). The CDR3 contains 16 residues. In nucleotides, the CDR3 is TGTGCCAGTAGCGGGCCCCTCTACGGGGGGCATCAGCCCCAGCATTTT. It specifies CASSGPLYGGHQPQHF. The complete variable domain, with remaining parts taken from reference TRBV19 and TRBJ1-5, reads DGGITQSPKYLFRKEGQNVTLSCEQNLNHDAMYWYRQDPGQGLRLIYYSQIVNDFQKGDIAEGYSVSREKKESFPLTVTSAQKNPTAFYLCASSGPLYGGHQPQHFGDGTRLSIL.

The gene calls are TRBV28 and TRBJ1-6; 9 bases fit TRBD1. From germline, CDR1 is MDHEN and CDR2 SYDVKM. V was pared by 5 bases and J by 8 bases, with 4 bases of the junction left unmatched. This CDR3 is built from 14 residues. CDR3 DNA sequence: TGTGCCAGCAGTACCGGGACAGGGTATTCACCCCTCCACTTT. Its protein is CASSTGTGYSPLHF.

J is TRBJ1-1 and V is TRBV4-3; D uncertain. CDR1 and CDR2 from the germline V gene are LGHNA and YSLEER. This CDR3 has 17 amino acids. Trimming pared 1 base from V and 0 bases from J, leaving 15 bases between. CDR3 loop: CASSQVWAARLNTEAFF. The CDR3, as DNA: TGCGCCAGCAGCCAAGTATGGGCAGCACGCTTGAACACTGAAGCTTTCTTT.

The chain has TRBV6-2 or TRBV6-3 and TRBJ1-5, with D perhaps matching TRBD1 (5 bases). Germline V CDR1 and CDR2: MNHEY, SVGEGT. The CDR3 is 18 residues long. V was trimmed by 0 bases and J by 5 bases, leaving 20 bases between them. Here the CDR3 DNA reads TGTGCCAGCAGTTACTCAGACCAGGGACCCTCGTGGTATCAGCCCCAGCATTTT. Its translation is CASSYSDQGPSWYQPQHF.

The chain links TRBV7-2 to TRBJ2-6; D call uncertain. V lost 5 bases, J lost 2 bases, and 13 bases lay in between. This CDR3 is 16 amino acids long. Germline loops: CDR1 SGHTA, CDR2 FQGNSA. The CDR3: CASSEYTVAGANVLTF. CDR3 bases: TGTGCCAGCAGCGAATACACAGTAGCTGGGGCCAACGTCCTGACTTTC.

V gene TRBV12-5 combines with J gene TRBJ1-2; D gene unclear. The V end lost 7 bases, the J end lost 2 bases, and 8 bases lay between the germline ends. The CDR3 sequence is 12 residues long. Germline CDR1 and CDR2: LGHNT and FRNRAP. The CDR3 DNA sequence: TGTGCTAGTGCCCCGGGGAACTATGGCTACACCTTC. Its protein product is CASAPGNYGYTF.

The V and J genes are TRBV27 and TRBJ2-1; D remains unclear. Germline assignment: CDR1 MNHEY and CDR2 SMNVEV (reference sequence). This CDR3 has 13 amino acids. V was cut by 3 bases and J by 6 bases, with 9 bases left in between. CDR3: CASSFRPSNEQFF. The CDR3 DNA follows: TGTGCCAGCAGTTTCAGGCCCTCCAATGAGCAGTTCTTC.

V is TRBV18 and J is TRBJ1-4, with 7 bases identical to TRBD1. The trim removed 3 bases at V and 3 bases at J, leaving 13 bases unmatched. The CDR3 covers 18 residues. CDR1 and CDR2 from the germline V gene are KGHSH and LQKENI. The CDR3 protein is CASSPLQQGIIPNEKLFF. The CDR3 bases are TGTGCCAGCTCACCTCTCCAACAGGGGATAATCCCTAATGAAAAACTGTTTTTT. The variable domain in full, with the rest retrieved from reference TRBV18 and TRBJ1-4, is NAGVMQNPRHLVRRRGQEARLRCSPMKGHSHVYWYRQLPEEGLKFMVYLQKENIIDESGMPKERFSAEFPKEGPSILRIQQVVRGDSAAYFCASSPLQQGIIPNEKLFFGSGTQLSVL.

The gene calls are TRBV27 and TRBJ2-7, with 11 bases aligning to TRBD2. CDR1 is MNHEY, CDR2 SMNVEV, per germline (reference sequence). The CDR3 runs 18 residues. V trimming: 5 bases; J trimming: 5 bases; junction bases outside the gene matches: 17. CDR3 coding DNA: TGTGCCAGCAGTGTCCTCCCCCCTGATAGCGGGAGGGCCAACGAGCAGTACTTC. Translating gives CASSVLPPDSGRANEQYF.

The chain is built from TRBV27 and TRBJ2-3; 7 nucleotides align to TRBD2. Germline V CDR1 and CDR2: MNHEY, SMNVEV (reference sequence). Trimming removed 2 bases from V and 2 bases from J; junction bases left unmatched: 1. The CDR3 covers 14 residues. The CDR3 loop is CASSLSGTTDTQYF. The CDR3 DNA reads TGTGCCAGCAGTTTAAGCGGGACCACAGATACGCAGTATTTT.

The V call is TRBV11-3, the J call TRBJ1-3, with unresolved D. Germline CDR1 reads SGHNT; CDR2 reads YENEEA. V gave up 1 base and J gave up 4 bases, with 5 bases separating them. The length of the CDR3 is 13 residues. CDR3 protein: CASSLGLGNTIYF. The CDR3 DNA is TGTGCCAGCAGCTTAGGCCTCGGAAACACCATATATTTT.

The chain uses TRBV5-1 and TRBJ1-4; D is perhaps TRBD1 (6 bases). V lost 4 bases, J lost 3 bases, and 10 bases lay in between. This CDR3 has 14 residues. Germline CDR1 is SGHRS and CDR2 is YFSETQ. The DNA for the CDR3 is TGCGCCAGCAGCCGTGGACAGCCTAATGAAAAACTGTTTTTT. As protein: CASSRGQPNEKLFF.

The chain recombines TRBV6-2 or TRBV6-3 with TRBJ1-6, with D perhaps TRBD1 (6 bases). CDR1 MNHEY and CDR2 SVGEGT come from the germline V gene. V shed 5 bases and J shed 7 bases, with 12 bases lying between them. CDR3 size: 14 residues. CDR3: CASSPTGENSPLHF. CDR3 in DNA: TGTGCCAGCAGTCCGACAGGAGAGAATTCACCCCTCCACTTT.

The chain employs TRBV29-1 and TRBJ1-1; D remains unclear. This CDR3 region has 13 residues. Deletions cut 7 bases from V and 1 base from J, with 13 bases between. The V gene's germline CDR1 is SQVTM and CDR2 ANQGSEA. CDR3 coding DNA: TGCAGCGCCCGTAGCGCCGAGAACACTGAAGCTTTCTTT. Amino acids: CSARSAENTEAFF.

This clone is a singleton in its sample. The chain joins TRBV28 to TRBJ2-5; 8 bases line up with TRBD1. V lost 9 bases and J lost 2; bases outside the gene matches: 5. Germline CDR1 is MDHEN and CDR2 is SYDVKM. CDR3 size: 13 residues. The CDR3 bases are TGTGCCAGTACAGGGGGTGGGCAAGAGACCCAGTACTTC. This codes for CASTGGGQETQYF.

The chain combines TRBV6-2 or TRBV6-3 with TRBJ2-7; TRBD1 or TRBD2 may be the D gene (5 bases each). This CDR3 region has 16 residues. The germline CDR1 and CDR2 sequences are MNHEY and SVGEGT. The ends were cut back, 2 bases at V and 8 bases at J, with 22 bases in the middle. The CDR3 DNA follows: TGTGCCAGCAGTTACGGTGATGGGGGTCGCAGCCCCAAGCAGTACTTC. It codes for CASSYGDGGRSPKQYF.

This clone was found once. The chain is built from TRBV27 and TRBJ1-1; no reliable D call. The CDR3 contains 14 residues. With 0 bases removed from V and 4 bases from J, the gap between germline ends came to 9 bases. CDR1 is MNHEY and CDR2 is SMNVEV in the germline V gene (reference sequence). The CDR3, as DNA: TGTGCCAGCAGTTTATCGCTGACGGGCACTGAAGCTTTCTTT. The encoded protein is CASSLSLTGTEAFF.